Each of the 16 T cell receptor beta chains below was sequenced from the same sample in a study of blood T cells in healthy people across ages. It was with a sample-barcoded 5' primer and a J-beta primer mix that a second PCR of about 6 to 12 cycles was run. TCRdb fed the 5' RACE reads into MiXCR, producing one record per CDR3 protein. The sample contains some 640,000 distinct CDR3 sequences, approximately 30% of which appear only once. The sequenced sample consisted of blood. These receptors were collected from a woman older than 75 in good health.

The chain combines TRBV7-9 with TRBJ2-2; D is undetermined. With 6 bases removed from V and 4 bases from J, the gap between germline ends came to 15 bases. There are 15 residues in the CDR3. Germline CDR1 reads SEHNR; CDR2 reads FQNEAQ (reference sequence). This CDR3 is CASSWLDRLTGELFF. The CDR3 DNA is TGTGCCAGCAGTTGGCTGGACCGACTCACCGGGGAGCTGTTTTTT.

This clonotype has only a few counts. V usage is TRBV20-1 and J usage is TRBJ2-3; 13 nucleotides line up with TRBD2. Germline V gene data show CDR1 as DFQATT and CDR2 as SNEGSKA (reference sequence). After removal of 1 base from V and 3 bases from J, the junction contained 7 bases not matched to a gene. This CDR3 contains 17 residues. The CDR3 DNA reads as TGCAGTGCTAGAGGGACTAGCGGGAGTCTGGATACAGATACGCAGTATTTT. Translated: CSARGTSGSLDTDTQYF.

This clonotype has ten or more counts. The chain combines TRBV6-5 with TRBJ1-2; D call uncertain. The length of the CDR3 is 14 residues. Germline V CDR1 and CDR2: MNHEY, SVGAGI. V was clipped by 0 bases and J by 2 bases, with 7 bases between them. The CDR3 DNA reads TGTGCCAGCAGTTACTCGACGGGAAACTATGGCTACACCTTC. Its translation is CASSYSTGNYGYTF.

Details on this clonotype: Sequence at one end of the junction differs from germline and may be a read error. The chain couples TRBV7-8 to TRBJ2-1; no firm D call. Germline V gene data show CDR1 as SGHVS and CDR2 as FQNEAQ. The CDR3 totals 16 residues. CDR3 coding DNA: TGTGCCAGCAGCTTAGGGTCGGCCAGCTCCAACAATGAGCAGTTCTTC. The encoded protein is CASSLGSASSNNEQFF.

Details on this clonotype: Since a much larger clone is just one base distant, this may be a read error. The chain is built from TRBV5-1 and TRBJ1-2, with D possibly being TRBD1 (6 bases). This CDR3 has 13 residues. Trimming took off 4 bases at V and 4 bases at J, with 11 bases between the two ends. Germline CDR1 reads SGHRS; CDR2 reads YFSETQ. CDR3: CASSTGGGYGYTF. In DNA form, the CDR3 reads TGCGCCAGCAGCACGGGGGGCGGCTATGGCTACACCTTC. The variable domain in full, with the rest retrieved from reference TRBV5-1 and TRBJ1-2, is KAGVTQTPRYLIKTRGQQVTLSCSPISGHRSVSWYQQTPGQGLQFLFEYFSETQRNKGNFPGRFSGRQFSNSRSEMNVSTLELGDSALYLCASSTGGGYGYTFGSGTRLTVV.

This clonotype was observed a few times. This could be a read error, since a much larger clone is one nucleotide away. The chain has TRBV6-5 and TRBJ2-5; unclear D gene. CDR1 MNHEY and CDR2 SVGAGI come from the germline V gene. The CDR3 is 13 residues long. The CDR3 nucleotides are TGTGCCAGCAGTCGACACCTACAAGAGTCCCAGTACTTC. This sequence encodes CASSRHLQESQYF.

This clonotype was recorded many times. The V gene is TRBV6-5, the J gene TRBJ2-6; D ambiguous. V gave up 10 bases and J gave up 0 bases, with 13 bases separating them. This CDR3 is built from 15 residues. Germline values: CDR1 MNHEY, CDR2 SVGAGI. CDR3 loop: CATSPVLSGANVLTF. The CDR3 DNA reads TGTGCCACGAGCCCGGTGCTCTCTGGGGCCAACGTCCTGACTTTC.

Regarding this clonotype: Just one base apart from a much larger clone, this may be a read error. The gene calls are TRBV9 and TRBJ2-7; TRBD1 or TRBD2 may be the D gene (5 bases each). The CDR3 consists of 14 residues. Germline CDR1 reads SGDLS; CDR2 reads YYNGEE. The ends were cut back, 2 bases at V and 3 bases at J, with 12 bases in the middle. DNA for the CDR3: TGTGCCAGCAGCGTCGGGACCCCCGACTACGAGCAGTACTTC. Its translation: CASSVGTPDYEQYF.

This clonotype appeared a few times. This chain links TRBV5-1 with TRBJ1-2; 12 bases map to TRBD1. The V segment lost 3 bases and the J segment 5 bases; nucleotides outside the gene matches: 5. There are 15 residues in the CDR3. Germline CDR1 reads SGHRS; CDR2 reads YFSETQ. This CDR3 is CASSSGTGGIYGYTF. The CDR3 DNA sequence: TGCGCCAGCAGCTCCGGGACAGGGGGCATATATGGCTACACCTTC.

In this sample, this clonotype turned up many times. V is TRBV15 and J is TRBJ2-1; 9 nucleotides align to TRBD1. The CDR3 is made up of 15 amino acids. V dropped 0 bases and J dropped 10; count of bases not matched to a gene: 7. CDR1 is LNHNV, CDR2 YYDKDF, per germline (reference sequence). The CDR3 loop is CATSRDWRTGDEQFF. CDR3 coding DNA: TGTGCCACCAGCAGAGATTGGAGGACAGGGGACGAGCAGTTCTTC. The full variable domain, its missing parts supplied by reference TRBV15 and TRBJ2-1, is DAMVIQNPRYQVTQFGKPVTLSCSQTLNHNVMYWYQQKSSQAPKLLFHYYDKDFNNEADTPDNFQSRRPNTSFCFLDIRSPGLGDTAMYLCATSRDWRTGDEQFFGPGTRLTVL.

This chain uses TRBV30 with TRBJ1-5, with unresolved D. This CDR3 spans 16 amino acids. The V end was cut by 2 bases, the J end by 2 bases, with 16 bases between. CDR1 is GTSNPN and CDR2 is SVGIG in the germline V gene (reference sequence). CDR3 amino acids: CAWSPSPGRGNQPQHF. The CDR3 region has the DNA TGTGCCTGGAGTCCTTCCCCAGGTAGGGGCAATCAGCCCCAGCATTTT.

This clonotype was seen a few times. The rearrangement joins TRBV20-1 to TRBJ2-3; D not resolved. This CDR3 comprises 11 residues. Germline CDR1 is DFQATT and CDR2 is SNEGSKA (reference sequence). Trimming pared 5 bases from V and 7 bases from J, leaving 10 bases between. The CDR3 loop reads CSAGITNTQYF. In DNA, the CDR3 is TGCAGTGCTGGAATTACAAATACGCAGTATTTT.

This chain joins TRBV29-1 and TRBJ1-1, with D possibly TRBD1 on 5 matching bases. Deletions cut 2 bases from V and 4 bases from J, with 8 bases between. The CDR3 spans 12 residues. Per germline, CDR1 SQVTM and CDR2 ANQGSEA. DNA of the CDR3: TGCAGCGTTGAACCTGGGACCACTGAAGCTTTCTTT. Translated: CSVEPGTTEAFF.

CDR3 in amino acids: CASSGDRNSPLHF. In DNA form, the CDR3 reads TGTGCCAGCAGTGGGGACAGGAATTCACCCCTCCACTTT. The gene calls are TRBV2 and TRBJ1-6, with 8 bases that match TRBD1. The CDR3 is made up of 13 amino acids. In germline, CDR1 is SNHLY, CDR2 FYNNEI. With V trimmed by 4 bases and J by 7 bases, 0 bases remained unmatched.

On this clonotype itself: This may stem from a read error, because a much larger clone lies one nucleotide away. This chain joins TRBV20-1 and TRBJ1-2; 8 nucleotides match TRBD1. V lost 5 bases and J lost 7; bases outside the gene matches: 12. CDR3 size: 14 residues. The germline CDR1 and CDR2 sequences are DFQATT and SNEGSKA (reference sequence). In nucleotides, the CDR3 is TGCAGTGCTGGAGCGACAGGGGTGGGGGGTGGCTACACCTTC. It translates to CSAGATGVGGGYTF.

CDR3 coding DNA: TGCAGTGCTCCCCAGGGGTTCGGGAACACTGAAGCTTTCTTT. Its translation is CSAPQGFGNTEAFF. The chain couples TRBV20-1 to TRBJ1-1; a possible D gene is TRBD1 (6 bases). This CDR3 region has 14 residues. CDR1 and CDR2 from the germline V gene are DFQATT and SNEGSKA (reference sequence). Trimming removed 5 bases from V and 1 base from J, with 14 bases in between.